This T cell receptor beta chain was retrieved from a study of cytomegalovirus exposure and HLA in healthy donors. Broader study findings: At a 0.05 false discovery rate, a later analysis found approximately 15,000 TCR beta sequences to be associated with HLA alleles. A later analysis found that most CMV-associated TCR beta chains appeared HLA-restricted.

Primers for the PCR totalled 60 Vbeta and 13 Jbeta. Only in-frame clones appear in the TCRdb table, and some are missing; sequencing was by immunoSEQ multiplex PCR. The profile shows 200,000 or so clones, roughly four fifths of them singletons. This CDR3 is built from 15 residues. Germline V gene lookup returns CDR1 MDHEN and CDR2 SYDVKM. V lost 5 bases and J 0 bases, leaving 10 bases between the germline ends. This clone turned up a few times. Antigen unknown. Sequencing input: PBMCs. The origin of this receptor is a girl under 18 in good health and CMV-seronegative. This sequence joins TRBV28 and TRBJ1-4, with D unclear. Written as DNA, the CDR3 is TGTGCCAGCAGTACCCGGGGAGCAACTAATGAAAAACTGTTTTTT. Translating it yields CASSTRGATNEKLFF. The full variable domain, with the rest looked up from reference TRBV28 and TRBJ1-4, is DVKVTQSSRYLVKRTGEKVFLECVQDMDHENMFWYRQDPGLGLRLIYFSYDVKMKEKGDIPEGYSVSREKKERFSLILESASTNQTSMYLCASSTRGATNEKLFFGSGTQLSVL.